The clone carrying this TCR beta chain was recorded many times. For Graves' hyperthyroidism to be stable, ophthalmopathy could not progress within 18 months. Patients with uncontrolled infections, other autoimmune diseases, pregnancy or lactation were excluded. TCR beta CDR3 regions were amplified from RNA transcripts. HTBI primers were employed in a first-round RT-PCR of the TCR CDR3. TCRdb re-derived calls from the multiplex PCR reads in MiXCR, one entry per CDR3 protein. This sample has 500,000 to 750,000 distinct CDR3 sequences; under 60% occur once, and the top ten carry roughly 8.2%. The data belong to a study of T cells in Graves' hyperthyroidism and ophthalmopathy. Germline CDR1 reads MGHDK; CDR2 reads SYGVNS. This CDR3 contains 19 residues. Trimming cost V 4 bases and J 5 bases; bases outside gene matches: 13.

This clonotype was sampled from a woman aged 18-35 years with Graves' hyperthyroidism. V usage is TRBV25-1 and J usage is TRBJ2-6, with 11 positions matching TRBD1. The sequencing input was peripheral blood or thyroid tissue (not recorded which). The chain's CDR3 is CASSGGGTGGLLWANVLTF. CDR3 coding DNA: TGTGCCAGCAGTGGGGGAGGGACAGGGGGTTTGTTGTGGGCCAACGTCCTGACTTTC.